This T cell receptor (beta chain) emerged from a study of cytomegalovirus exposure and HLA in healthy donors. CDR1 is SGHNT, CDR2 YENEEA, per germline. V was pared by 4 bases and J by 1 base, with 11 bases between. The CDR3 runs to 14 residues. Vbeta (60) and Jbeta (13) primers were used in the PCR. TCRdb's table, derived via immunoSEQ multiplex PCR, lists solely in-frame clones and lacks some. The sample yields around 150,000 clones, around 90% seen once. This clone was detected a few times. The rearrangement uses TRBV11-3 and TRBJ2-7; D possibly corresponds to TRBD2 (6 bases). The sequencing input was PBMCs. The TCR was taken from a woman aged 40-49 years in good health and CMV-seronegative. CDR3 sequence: CASSSGSLSYEQYF. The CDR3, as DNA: TGTGCCAGCAGCTCCGGGAGCCTATCCTACGAGCAGTACTTC.